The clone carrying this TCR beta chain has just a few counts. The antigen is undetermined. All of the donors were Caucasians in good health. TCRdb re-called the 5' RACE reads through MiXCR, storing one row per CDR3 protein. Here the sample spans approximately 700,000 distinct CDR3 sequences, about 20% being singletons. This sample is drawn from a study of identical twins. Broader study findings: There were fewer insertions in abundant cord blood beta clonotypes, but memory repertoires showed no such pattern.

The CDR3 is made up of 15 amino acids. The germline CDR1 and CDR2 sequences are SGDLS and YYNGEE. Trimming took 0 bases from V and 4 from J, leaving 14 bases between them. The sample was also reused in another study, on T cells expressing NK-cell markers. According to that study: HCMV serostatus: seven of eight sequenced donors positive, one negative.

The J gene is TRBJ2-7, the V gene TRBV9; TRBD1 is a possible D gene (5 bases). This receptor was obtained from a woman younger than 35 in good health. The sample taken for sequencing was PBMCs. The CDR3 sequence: CASSVGAGNSYEQYF. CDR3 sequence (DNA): TGTGCCAGCAGCGTAGGGGCAGGGAATTCTTACGAGCAGTACTTC.